The 10 T cell receptor beta chains in this list originate from one sample, sequenced in a study of T cell responses to AZD1222 COVID-19 vaccine. Sequencing used immunoSEQ multiplex PCR; TCRdb keeps in-frame clones, though not all of them. Among 95,000 to 100,000 clones listed, over 75% were seen once. This specimen consisted of peripheral blood, obtained 28 days after the second AZD1222 dose. Receptors originate from an adult who received the AZD1222 COVID-19 vaccine.

The V gene is TRBV6-2 or TRBV6-3, the J gene TRBJ1-3; no clear D. The CDR3 covers 15 residues. CDR1 is MNHEY and CDR2 is SVGEGT in the germline V gene. V lost 2 bases and J 0 bases, leaving 8 bases between the germline ends. As DNA, the CDR3 is TGTGCCAGCAGTTACGGCAGGAGCTCTGGAAACACCATATATTTT. It encodes CASSYGRSSGNTIYF.

This clone was seen only once. The rearrangement uses TRBV21-1 and TRBJ1-2. TRBV21-1 is a documented pseudogene. This CDR3 is 12 amino acids long. CDR3 sequence: CASGVSEYGYTF. In DNA form, the CDR3 reads TGTGCCAGCGGTGTATCGGAATACGGCTACACCTTC.

The gene calls are TRBV5-1 and TRBJ1-1, with D tentatively TRBD1 (6 bases). Germline values: CDR1 SGHRS, CDR2 YFSETQ. The germline V and J ends were trimmed by 0 bases and 1 base, with 7 bases remaining between them. The CDR3 is 14 residues long. CDR3 bases: TGCGCCAGCAGCTTGGAGGGGGAGAACACTGAAGCTTTCTTT. As protein: CASSLEGENTEAFF.

The chain joins TRBV4-3 to TRBJ2-1; the D is unclear. The germline V gene has CDR1 LGHNA and CDR2 YSLEER. The V end was cut by 8 bases, the J end by 4 bases, with 12 bases between. CDR3 size: 13 residues. The CDR3 sequence is CASSTTAYNEQFF. CDR3 sequence (DNA): TGCGCCAGCTCCACCACAGCGTACAATGAGCAGTTCTTC.

The chain links TRBV20-1 to TRBJ1-1; D call uncertain. Germline lookup yields CDR1 DFQATT and CDR2 SNEGSKA (reference sequence). CDR3 length: 10 amino acids. The CDR3 DNA reads TGCAGCCCCCCGGGAGGTGAAGCTTTCTTT. Its translation: CSPPGGEAFF.

The CDR3 bases are TGTGCCAGCTCACCACTCGGAGGGTCCTACGAGCAGTACTTC. Translating it yields CASSPLGGSYEQYF. The chain couples TRBV18 to TRBJ2-7; D possibly corresponds to TRBD2 (6 bases). This CDR3 comprises 14 residues. The germline V and J ends were trimmed by 1 base and 1 base, with 8 bases remaining between them. Germline CDR1 is KGHSH and CDR2 is LQKENI. The full variable domain, in which reference TRBV18 and TRBJ2-7 provide the parts outside the CDR3, is NAGVMQNPRHLVRRRGQEARLRCSPMKGHSHVYWYRQLPEEGLKFMVYLQKENIIDESGMPKERFSAEFPKEGPSILRIQQVVRGDSAAYFCASSPLGGSYEQYFGPGTRLTVT.

The chain links TRBV19 to TRBJ2-7, with D perhaps matching TRBD2 (6 bases). The V end lost 5 bases, the J end lost 0 bases, and 14 bases lay between the germline ends. This CDR3 region has 15 residues. Germline assignment: CDR1 LNHDA and CDR2 SQIVND (reference sequence). The CDR3 DNA sequence: TGTGCCAGTAGTTTTACGATGGGAGGCTCCTACGAGCAGTACTTC. This encodes CASSFTMGGSYEQYF.

This rearrangement joins TRBV27 to TRBJ2-4; TRBD1 agrees at 8 bases. V dropped 8 bases and J dropped 1; count of bases not matched to a gene: 4. CDR1 MNHEY and CDR2 SMNVEV come from the germline V gene (reference sequence). This CDR3 is 14 amino acids long. CDR3 coding DNA: TGTGCCAGCGGACAGGGAGAGGCCAAAAACATTCAGTACTTC. Its translation: CASGQGEAKNIQYF.

The rearrangement joins TRBV7-8 to TRBJ1-2; D is undetermined. The V and J ends lost 2 bases and 10 bases respectively, with 14 bases between them. Per germline, CDR1 SGHVS and CDR2 FQNEAQ. The CDR3 covers 13 residues. CDR3 sequence: CASSLLRADFYTF. As DNA, the CDR3 is TGTGCCAGCAGCTTATTAAGAGCCGACTTCTACACCTTC.

This clone was picked up one time. The chain links TRBV6-4 to TRBJ1-1, with D possibly matching TRBD1 (5 bases). With 4 bases removed from V and 5 bases from J, the gap between germline ends came to 11 bases. The CDR3 loop spans 13 amino acids. Germline-derived CDR1 and CDR2 are MRHNA and SNTAGT. CDR3 residues: CASSAGGGTEAFF. The CDR3 DNA reads as TGTGCCAGCAGTGCGGGGGGAGGGACTGAAGCTTTCTTT.